The 25 T cell receptor beta chains reported below all come from one sample, sequenced in a study of technical replicates of blood from a few donors. The assay was immunoSEQ multiplex PCR, and TCRdb's table has in-frame clones only and misses some. The sample comprises about 100,000 clones, approximately 95% of which are singletons, and 0.22% rests with the top ten. The specimen was T cells isolated from PBMCs. Receptors were obtained from a human donor in good health.

The chain recombines TRBV2 with TRBJ2-5; possible D gene TRBD1, 5 bases. Between the trimmed V and J ends, which lost 4 bases and 0 bases, there was a span of 9 bases. CDR3 length: 14 residues. Germline CDR1 SNHLY, CDR2 FYNNEI. The CDR3 protein is CASSAATDQETQYF. The DNA of the CDR3 is TGTGCCAGCAGTGCGGCGACAGACCAAGAGACCCAGTACTTC.

The chain employs TRBV2 and TRBJ1-1, with TRBD1 matching over 7 bases. Per germline, CDR1 SNHLY and CDR2 FYNNEI. The CDR3 sequence is 15 residues long. V was clipped by 5 bases and J by 5 bases; unmatched bases: 11. The CDR3 region has the DNA TGTGCCAGCAGTCGAGCCCCAGACAGGGTAACTGAAGCTTTCTTT. This codes for CASSRAPDRVTEAFF.

The chain is built from TRBV6-4 and TRBJ2-1; D uncertain. The germline V gene has CDR1 MRHNA and CDR2 SNTAGT. The CDR3 totals 13 residues. The V and J ends lost 3 bases and 5 bases respectively, with 8 bases between them. CDR3 nucleotide sequence: TGTGCCAGCAGTGAGCAGATTAACAATGAGCAGTTCTTC. It is translated as CASSEQINNEQFF.

The chain recombines TRBV15 with TRBJ1-2, with D possibly TRBD1 on 6 matching bases. V was pared by 0 bases and J by 2 bases, with 13 bases between. There are 16 residues in the CDR3. The germline CDR1 and CDR2 sequences are LNHNV and YYDKDF (reference sequence). This CDR3 reads CATSRDNEGTNYGYTF. Written as DNA, the CDR3 is TGTGCCACCAGCAGAGATAACGAGGGGACAAACTATGGCTACACCTTC.

In DNA, the CDR3 is TGTGCCAGCAGTTACTTGCTAGCGGGAGTAATTGAGCAGTTCTTC. It specifies CASSYLLAGVIEQFF. V is TRBV28 and J is TRBJ2-1, with 10 bases lining up with TRBD2. CDR1 and CDR2 (germline): MDHEN, SYDVKM. CDR3 length: 15 amino acids. Trimming at V came to 4 bases and at J to 9 bases, leaving 9 bases not matched to a gene.

The chain uses TRBV5-6 and TRBJ2-2; 11 bases agree with TRBD2. With V trimmed by 1 base and J by 1 base, 0 bases remained unmatched. The CDR3 has 16 amino acids. Germline V gene data show CDR1 as SGHDT and CDR2 as YYEEEE. This chain's CDR3 is CASSLLAGGNTGELFF. The CDR3 DNA follows: TGTGCCAGCAGCTTGCTAGCGGGAGGGAACACCGGGGAGCTGTTTTTT.

The V and J genes are TRBV5-8 and TRBJ1-1, with TRBD1 matching 9 bases. V shed 6 bases and J 5 bases; nucleotides not matched to a gene: 11. The CDR3 runs 15 residues. Germline loops: CDR1 SGHTS, CDR2 YDEGEE. CDR3 protein: CASTWGQGRNTEAFF. The CDR3 DNA follows: TGTGCCAGCACCTGGGGACAGGGACGGAATACTGAAGCTTTCTTT.

CDR3 protein: CASSEGATNEKLFF. CDR3 nucleotides: TGTGCCAGCAGTGAGGGAGCAACTAATGAAAAACTGTTTTTT. The chain has TRBV2 and TRBJ1-4, with D unresolved. V dropped 3 bases and J dropped 0 bases, with 5 bases sitting between them. Looked up from germline, CDR1 is SNHLY and CDR2 is FYNNEI. The CDR3 length is 14 residues.

The J gene is TRBJ2-5, the V gene TRBV11-2; D might be TRBD2 (6 bases). The V end was cut by 6 bases, the J end by 3 bases, with 17 bases between. Germline assignment: CDR1 SGHAT and CDR2 FQNNGV. CDR3 size: 15 residues. The CDR3 protein is CASSFGTEGKETQYF. For the CDR3, the DNA is TGTGCCAGCAGTTTTGGGACGGAGGGGAAAGAGACCCAGTACTTC.

The chain employs TRBV9 and TRBJ1-2; weak D call: TRBD1 (6 bases). Per the germline V gene, CDR1 is SGDLS and CDR2 is YYNGEE. Trimming took 3 bases from V and 10 from J, leaving 10 bases between them. The length of the CDR3 is 11 residues. The CDR3 protein is CASSGDTVYTF. Written as DNA, the CDR3 is TGTGCCAGCAGCGGGGACACCGTCTACACCTTC.

V usage is TRBV29-1 and J usage is TRBJ1-1; TRBD1 might be the D (6 bases). This CDR3 has 12 residues. Germline V gene data show CDR1 as SQVTM and CDR2 as ANQGSEA. V was shortened by 5 bases and J by 5 bases, with 12 bases between the two germline ends. DNA of the CDR3: TGCAGCGTTAGGGGGTCAAATACTGAAGCTTTCTTT. As protein: CSVRGSNTEAFF.

The gene calls are TRBV4-1 and TRBJ2-1; 12 nucleotides agree with TRBD2. The CDR3 is made up of 17 amino acids. Trimming cost V 3 bases and J 5 bases; bases outside gene matches: 8. Germline loops: CDR1 MGHRA, CDR2 YSYEKL. CDR3 residues: CASSHGLAGLRHNEQFF. The CDR3 DNA reads TGCGCCAGCAGCCATGGACTAGCGGGACTTCGGCACAATGAGCAGTTCTTC.

The CDR3 reads CASSRFGNTEAFF. The CDR3 nucleotides read TGTGCCAGCAGCAGATTCGGGAACACTGAAGCTTTCTTT. The chain uses TRBV11-3 and TRBJ1-1, with unresolved D. Germline V lookup: CDR1 SGHNT, CDR2 YENEEA. The CDR3 runs 13 residues. With 5 bases removed from V and 1 base from J, the gap between germline ends came to 8 bases.

The chain uses TRBV7-2 and TRBJ1-5, with TRBD1 identical over 7 bases. Germline V gene sequence: CDR1 SGHTA, CDR2 FQGNSA. The J segment lost 3 bases and the V segment lost 5 bases, leaving 4 bases of the junction unmatched. The CDR3 is 14 residues long. The CDR3: CASSQTGLNQPQHF. Written as DNA, the CDR3 is TGTGCCAGCAGCCAGACAGGGCTCAATCAGCCCCAGCATTTT.

The chain couples TRBV5-1 to TRBJ1-2, with 7 positions matching TRBD1. This CDR3 is built from 13 residues. Per the germline V gene, CDR1 is SGHRS and CDR2 is YFSETQ. The junction had 4 bases not matched to a gene; V was cut back by 2 bases and J by 6 bases. CDR3 sequence reads: CASSFPRGDGYTF. CDR3 coding DNA: TGCGCCAGCAGCTTTCCCAGGGGGGATGGCTACACCTTC.

The rearrangement uses TRBV7-9 and TRBJ2-2; 7 bases map to TRBD2. Germline trimming cut 7 bases from V and 0 bases from J; bases unmatched to any gene: 8. The CDR3 is 16 residues long. CDR1 and CDR2 (germline): SEHNR, FQNEAQ (reference sequence). CDR3 loop: CASNLHRGANTGELFF. The CDR3 nucleotides read TGTGCCAGCAATTTACATCGGGGGGCGAACACCGGGGAGCTGTTTTTT.

The chain employs TRBV19 and TRBJ2-7, with a possible D match to TRBD1 (6 bases). Germline CDR1 is LNHDA and CDR2 is SQIVND (reference sequence). The CDR3 has 14 amino acids. Trimming shortened V by 1 base and J by 5 bases, and 12 bases separated the two germline ends. In DNA, the CDR3 is TGTGCCAGTAGTATAGGAACAGGGTGGAACGAGCAGTACTTC. This codes for CASSIGTGWNEQYF.

The chain couples TRBV18 to TRBJ1-4; D is undetermined. The CDR3 runs 13 residues. Germline assignment: CDR1 KGHSH and CDR2 LQKENI. The V end was cut by 6 bases, the J end by 3 bases, with 8 bases between. The CDR3 spells CASSRSANEKLFF. Written as DNA, the CDR3 is TGTGCCAGCTCGCGGTCTGCTAATGAAAAACTGTTTTTT.

The chain uses TRBV19 and TRBJ2-2; D unclear. The germline gives CDR1 LNHDA, CDR2 SQIVND (reference sequence). This CDR3 contains 11 residues. Trimming pared 2 bases from V and 15 bases from J, leaving 10 bases between. The CDR3 spells CASSISRVMFF. The CDR3 DNA reads as TGTGCCAGTAGTATAAGTCGGGTGATGTTTTTT.

The chain carries TRBV11-2 and TRBJ2-3, with 10 bases matching TRBD2. This CDR3 is built from 18 residues. J gave up 2 bases and V 5 bases, and 13 bases lay outside the gene matches. Germline V gives CDR1 SGHAT, CDR2 FQNNGV. CDR3 sequence reads: CASSPASGRSLATDTQYF. The CDR3, as DNA: TGTGCCAGCAGCCCTGCTAGCGGGAGAAGCTTGGCCACAGATACGCAGTATTTT.

The DNA of the CDR3 is TGTGCAAGTCGCTTCATCCGGGACAGGGGGATGAACACTGAAGCTTTCTTT. It is translated as CASRFIRDRGMNTEAFF. J is TRBJ1-1 and V is TRBV12-2; TRBD1, the table's D call, lacks a check against the DNA. TRBV12-2 is designated a pseudogene. This CDR3 contains 17 residues.

The chain couples TRBV28 to TRBJ2-5; 10 bases are shared with TRBD2. The trim removed 4 bases at V and 4 bases at J, leaving 9 bases unmatched. This CDR3 has 16 amino acids. CDR1 and CDR2 (germline): MDHEN, SYDVKM. CDR3 DNA sequence: TGTGCCAGCAGTTCCAGCGGGAGGGCGGGTAGAGAGACCCAGTACTTC. As protein: CASSSSGRAGRETQYF.

The genes are TRBV9 and TRBJ2-5; D uncertain. CDR3 length equals 16 residues. V was trimmed by 0 bases and J by 5 bases, leaving 17 bases between them. Germline values: CDR1 SGDLS, CDR2 YYNGEE. The CDR3 region has the DNA TGTGCCAGCAGCGTAGGAGAGTCGTTAGCCCGCGAGACCCAGTACTTC. Protein: CASSVGESLARETQYF.

This clone was found a few times. The chain uses TRBV27 and TRBJ1-5; 8 bases line up with TRBD1. This CDR3 spans 14 amino acids. The J segment lost 1 base and the V segment lost 5 bases, leaving 1 base of the junction unmatched. The germline CDR1 and CDR2 sequences are MNHEY and SMNVEV (reference sequence). The CDR3 reads CASSTGGSNQPQHF. CDR3 DNA sequence: TGTGCCAGCAGTACAGGGGGAAGCAATCAGCCCCAGCATTTT.

The chain combines TRBV12-5 with TRBJ2-3; weak D call: TRBD2 (7 bases). The V and J ends lost 4 bases and 4 bases respectively, with 18 bases between them. This CDR3 spans 16 amino acids. The V gene's germline CDR1 is LGHNT and CDR2 FRNRAP. For the CDR3, the DNA is TGTGCTAGTGGTTCGAGCGGGACGAGGGGGGCAGATACGCAGTATTTT. Residues: CASGSSGTRGADTQYF.